The TCR beta chain under discussion was sequenced for a study of cytomegalovirus exposure and HLA in healthy donors. Points from the study as a whole: Reports described diagnosis of cytomegalovirus status by the classifier as highly specific and sensitive. Researchers reportedly found TCR beta sequences accurately predicted most subjects' HLA-A and HLA-B alleles. In an earlier analysis, about 90% or about 30%: the productive usage of most TCR beta V segments.

This clone was detected a few times. Its antigen remains unknown. V lost 5 bases and J 10 bases, leaving 25 bases between the germline ends. CDR3 length equals 16 residues. CDR1 and CDR2 from the germline V gene are SGHTA and FQGNSA. The PCR contained 60 Vbeta and 13 Jbeta primers. Profiled with immunoSEQ multiplex PCR; TCRdb holds only in-frame clones, not every one. The sample lists fewer than 250,000 clones; roughly 77% were seen once. This sequence joins TRBV7-2 and TRBJ2-3; the D gene is possibly TRBD2 (6 bases). Material: PBMCs. This TCR was recovered from a woman in her 30s in good health and CMV-seropositive. The CDR3 loop reads CASSPNGAGRWGSQYF. The CDR3 region has the DNA TGTGCCAGCAGCCCAAATGGGGCGGGACGATGGGGATCGCAGTATTTT.